This TCR beta chain was found in a study of regulatory T cells in long-lasting Graves disease (dated by TCRdb to about 2021). Broadly, across the study: Patients with newly diagnosed Graves' disease had been on antithyroid drugs for under 3 months. A total of some 33 samples were covered by TCR sequencing, comprising some 13 persistent and about 20 newly diagnosed Graves' disease patients. The study took place in China and was registered as a clinical trial. Peripheral blood TCR sequencing and RNA sequencing compared persistent Graves' disease patients with newly diagnosed Graves' disease patients. Summary of the overall study and its limitations: Lower TCR Shannon entropy and fewer highly expanded clones were observed in persistent Graves' disease patients than in newly diagnosed patients, which suggested clonal expansion. The study examined only peripheral blood because the primary lesion, thyroid tissue, could not be accessed. More public clonotypes were shared among persistent patients (under 3,000) than among newly diagnosed patients (roughly 1,000). The authors noted that the small sample size was a limitation that may lower accuracy. Preferential use of TRBV28, TRBJ1-2 and TRBJ2-5 was observed in persistent disease, whereas TRBV20-1 and TRBJ2-1 were favored in newly diagnosed disease. Sequencing and analysis were restricted to the TCR beta chain.

This clonotype was recorded many times. Its antigen target is currently unknown. No much larger clone exists at a distance of one base, and base qualities are not known. Receptor libraries were prepared by multiplex PCR. TCRdb lists the instrument as Illumina HiSeq 4000. iRepertoire HTBI primers and Arm-PCR amplification of CDR3 regions were used to construct TCR beta libraries. Gel purification was performed on PCR products prior to sequencing. For the original study's pipeline: Gene usage analysis of CDR3 amino acid clonotypes relied on the roughly 60 TRBV and 14 TRBJ segments identified across samples. COPE and FqMerger were used to merge filtered high-quality paired reads into contigs. BLAST was used to align contigs to the IMGT TRBV, TRBD and TRBJ reference genes, and CDR3 was defined following IMGT. Any clonotype with a frequency above 0.1% was counted as a highly expanded clone. Repertoire diversity was measured by Shannon entropy, and V-J evenness by the Gini coefficient. A clonotype was considered public if more than one individual shared it. The public reads were reprocessed in TCRdb via fastp at Q25 and MiXCR, keeping in-frame beta chains. Rows are combined by CDR3 protein, so each entry shows the most common genes and DNA. The V and J calls here are based on TCRdb, not the publication. This sample gives approximately 350,000 distinct CDR3 sequences in total; approximately 12% of them show up just once. 18% of the sample belongs to the ten largest clones.

The germline V gene gives CDR1 as SNHLY and CDR2 as FYNNEI. V is pared back by 2 bases and J by 2 bases, with 10 bases lying between the germline termini. From its cysteine to its phenylalanine, the CDR3 spans 15 amino acids. Kept here is only the CDR3 DNA, which spans 45 bases and is read in frame from base 1. The time point tag for this specimen amounts to: newly diagnosed GD, antithyroid drugs for less than 3 months. RNA was extracted from PBMCs in TRIzol for both TCR sequencing and RNA sequencing. Graves' disease was diagnosed according to American Thyroid Association guidelines. Patients for the study were recruited at an endocrinology department in Xi'an, China. Each patient gave 8.5 to 9.5 milliliters of peripheral blood, collected in an EDTA anticoagulant tube. PBMCs were isolated by Ficoll Paque Plus density gradient separation without further T cell sorting. An Agilent 2100 Bioanalyzer and agarose gel were used to assess RNA quality, and a NanoDrop 2000 was used to measure RNA concentration.

These data are also associated with another study on T cells in Graves' hyperthyroidism and ophthalmopathy. Per the second study: Stable Graves' hyperthyroidism was defined as the absence of progression to ophthalmopathy over 18 months of follow-up. Hyperthyroidism patients were newly diagnosed, had a disease duration of under 2 months, and were aged 18 to 65 years. Patients with uncontrolled infections, other autoimmune diseases, pregnancy or lactation were excluded. Clinical symptoms, serum thyroxine and TRAb, thyroid ultrasound, and orbital computed tomography formed the basis for the diagnoses. The TCR CDR3 was subjected to a first round of RT-PCR using the HTBI primer set and the Qiagen OneStep RT-PCR kit. Most expanded thyroid clonotypes (frequency above 0.001) were also found in blood, which suggests that blood repertoires may mirror thyroid immune responses. A model built on a 13 V-J signature distinguished ophthalmopathy from stable hyperthyroidism, reaching around 90% sensitivity and 81.08% specificity in cross-validation and 80%/75% in testing. In validation, progression to ophthalmopathy was predicted by the model with 70% to 71% sensitivity and nearly 75% specificity, a median of about 6.4 months before onset. To identify TCR V-J signatures that set the groups apart, the researchers used a discovery cohort of 95 to 100 patients, made up of under 50 with Graves' ophthalmopathy and 55 to 65 with stable Graves' hyperthyroidism. Prospective prediction of ophthalmopathy was tested in an independent validation cohort of 18 to 20 hyperthyroidism patients and 15 to 17 patients who later progressed to ophthalmopathy. The roughly 94 discovery patients were randomly split 7:3 into training and test sets. Thyroid tissue and blood T-cell repertoires from six Graves' hyperthyroidism patients were also compared in the study. Following sampling, methimazole starting at 30 mg daily was given to hyperthyroidism patients, and high-dose intravenous methylprednisolone was given to ophthalmopathy patients. Libraries were constructed in a second round of multiplex PCR, after which size selection and purification were carried out. The libraries were sequenced on an Illumina HiSeq2000 using paired-end 100 bp reads. Raw data were processed with SOAPnuke, discarding reads with adapters, uncalled bases, mean Phred below 15, or no exact constant-primer or identifier match. COPE v1.2.5 was used to merge the high-quality paired reads, and each unique nucleotide sequence was defined as a clonotype. Clonotypes were aligned to IMGT TRBV, TRBD and TRBJ reference segments using MiTCR v1.1. The analysis included only V-J combinations with a frequency above 0.0001, which together covered roughly 99% of the repertoires. The TCS score was defined as the ratio of F50 (clonal expansion) to E x V (chaos), calculated using BLOSUM62-based TCRdist between CDR3 peptides within each V-J. Welch's t-statistics and random forest reduced approximately 520 V-J features to 10 to 15, which were used in a naive Bayes classifier (R e1071). Sample size was not statistically predetermined, and investigators were not blinded to group allocation. According to the paper, TCR Vbeta CDR3 sequencing was carried out on 135 peripheral blood samples, which came from 40 to 45 ophthalmopathy, approximately 72 hyperthyroidism and approximately 17 progressor patients.

The sequencing here drew on peripheral blood mononuclear cells (PBMCs), taken at new diagnosis, from a patient treated with antithyroid drugs. This clonotype originated in a woman between 18 and 29 years old with Graves disease. Donor details come from another sample of the same person, matched by shared clones. This chain joins TRBV2 to TRBJ1-5; the D segment cannot be called with confidence. At the DNA level, the sequence is TGTGCCAGCAGTGAACGGAGCGTGGGCAATCAGCCCCAGCATTTT. This codes for CASSERSVGNQPQHF.